A single sample gave rise to the 5 T cell receptor beta chains below, sequenced in a study of technical replicates of blood from several donors. TCRdb's table, derived via immunoSEQ multiplex PCR, lists solely in-frame clones and lacks some. The sample lists tens of thousands of clones; approximately 90% were seen once. The sequenced material came from T cells isolated from PBMCs. Every receptor here comes from a human donor in good health.

This clone has just one count. This sequence joins TRBV6-1 and TRBJ2-1; 8 nucleotides align to TRBD2. Trimming at V came to 0 bases and at J to 9 bases, leaving 10 bases not matched to a gene. The CDR3 is 16 amino acids. Germline assignment: CDR1 MNHNS and CDR2 SASEGT. CDR3 nucleotide sequence: TGTGCCAGCAGTGAAGCGCCGGGGGGGCCTAGGAGTGAGCAGTTCTTC. This translates into CASSEAPGGPRSEQFF.

The sample holds a few counts of this clone. V gene TRBV4-1 combines with J gene TRBJ2-2; possible D gene TRBD2, 5 bases. V was trimmed by 0 bases and J by 4 bases, leaving 21 bases between them. Germline CDR1 reads MGHRA; CDR2 reads YSYEKL. This CDR3 spans 19 amino acids. The CDR3, as DNA: TGCGCCAGCAGCCAAGATAAACCGACGGACTCCCAATTCACCGGGGAGCTGTTTTTT. It encodes CASSQDKPTDSQFTGELFF.

The V call is TRBV28, the J call TRBJ1-2, with TRBD1 as a possible D gene (5 bases). From germline, CDR1 is MDHEN and CDR2 SYDVKM. The CDR3 sequence is 13 residues long. V lost 3 bases and J 6 bases, leaving 11 bases between the germline ends. CDR3: CASSFTGEDGYTF. The CDR3 bases are TGTGCCAGCAGTTTCACGGGGGAGGATGGCTACACCTTC.

The chain combines TRBV5-4 with TRBJ1-2, with D possibly matching TRBD1 (5 bases). V was trimmed by 4 bases and J by 0 bases, leaving 13 bases between them. CDR1 and CDR2 (germline): SGHNT, YYREEE (reference sequence). The CDR3 is made up of 15 amino acids. Written as DNA, the CDR3 is TGTGCCAGCAGCGTATGGGGCCCGCCTAACTATGGCTACACCTTC. Amino acid sequence: CASSVWGPPNYGYTF.

The chain combines TRBV29-1 with TRBJ2-5, with TRBD1 identical over 9 bases. V lost 4 bases to trimming and J lost 5 bases; unmatched junction nucleotides: 2. Looked up from germline, CDR1 is SQVTM and CDR2 is ANQGSEA. The CDR3 has 12 amino acids. CDR3 sequence reads: CSVGQGVETQYF. The CDR3 DNA reads TGCAGCGTTGGACAGGGGGTGGAGACCCAGTACTTC.